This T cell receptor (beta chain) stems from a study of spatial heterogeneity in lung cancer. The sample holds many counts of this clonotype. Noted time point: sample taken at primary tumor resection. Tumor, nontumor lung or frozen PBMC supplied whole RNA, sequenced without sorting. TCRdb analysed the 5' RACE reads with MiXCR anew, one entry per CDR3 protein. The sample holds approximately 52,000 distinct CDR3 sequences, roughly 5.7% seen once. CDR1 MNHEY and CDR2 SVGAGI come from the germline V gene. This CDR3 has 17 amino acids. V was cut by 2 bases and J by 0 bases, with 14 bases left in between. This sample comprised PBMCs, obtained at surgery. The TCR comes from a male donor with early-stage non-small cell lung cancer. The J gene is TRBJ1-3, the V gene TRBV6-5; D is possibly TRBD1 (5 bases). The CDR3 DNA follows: TGTGCCAGCAGTTACGGGGGTGGGGCCCTCTCTGGAAACACCATATATTTT. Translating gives CASSYGGGALSGNTIYF.